Listed here is a single TCR beta chain. This clone was recorded once. Its antigen has not been determined. Base-call qualities are not available, and no considerably larger clone is one nucleotide away. Using the deep immunoSEQ assay, TCR CDR3 regions were amplified from genomic DNA by multiplex PCR. Extracted genomic DNA from each cell subset was distributed evenly across all wells of several immunoSEQ 96-well plates, and each plate was treated as a replicate. For sorted subsets, about 210 ng of genomic DNA, equivalent to around 29,000 T cell genomes, went into each replicate PCR. Purified libraries were quantified with a Qubit 3.0 fluorometer, sized on a Bioanalyzer 2100, and re-quantified with the KAPA Library Quantification kit. A separate single-read 150-cycle Illumina NextSeq 550 flow cell was used to sequence each immunoSEQ 96-well plate. Regarding the original processing steps: Because the immunoSEQ output held only junctional sequences and lacked quality scores, the filtering could not match the filtering applied to full-length reads. To assign V/J genes and CDR3, sequences were annotated using PyIR, a Python wrapper for IgBLAST v1.9, with IMGT germline references. Reads were removed for weak V/J assignments (E-value above 1e-6), missing CDR3, stop codons, out-of-frame junctions, or ambiguous translated residues. V3J clonotypes were defined as sequences sharing the same inferred V gene, J gene, and CDR3 amino acid sequence. Percentage overlap between repertoires was calculated by dividing the number of shared unique clonotypes by the size of the smaller repertoire. Three approaches were used to assess repertoire richness: RTK rarefaction, the Chao1 estimator, and Recon v2.1 estimates of unobserved clonotypes. OLGA was used to compute generation probabilities for all TCRbeta clonotypes that the gDNA method yielded from several donors. The source is immuneACCESS, and TCRdb retained only in-frame sequences with V and J called. Part of the clones is not carried over; for the studies checked, unresolved V genes explain less than half of this, and the remainder is unexplained. V and J calls and clone size are copied from that table; D and trimming were computed from the DNA. The sample records about 2.3 million clones, less than 95% of which are singletons. More than 0.35% of the sample is in the top ten clones.

Donors were healthy HIV-negative adults with no recently reported acute infections or vaccinations. Every donor was a Caucasian adult residing in Nashville, Tennessee, USA. Magnetic negative selection was used to enrich CD4+ T cells, after which naive cells were positively selected on CD45RA and the negative fraction became the memory subset. Blood was obtained by leukapheresis, after which PBMCs were separated by Ficoll-Histopaque density gradient centrifugation and cryopreserved in liquid nitrogen vapor phase. Analytical flow cytometry was used to check the purity and quantity of every magnetically sorted T cell population. Each sorted fraction had its genomic DNA isolated and then quantified by UV absorbance on a Nanodrop 2000c. CDR1 and CDR2 were assigned from the germline V gene (reference sequence) as SEHNR and FQNEAQ. The V end gives up 5 bases and the J end 4 bases, leaving 4 bases in the junction not matched to a gene. The CDR3 numbers 14 residues from cysteine through phenylalanine. The read is trimmed to its CDR3 DNA, 42 bases read in frame from base 1.

This entry belongs to a study of shared clonotypes between healthy human individuals (dated by TCRdb to between 2020 and 2021). Background for the entire study: A few men and a couple of women, aged 18 to 49 years, made up the cohort. For each donor, three plates each were used for CD4 naive and CD4 memory, two plates were used for CD8 naive, and one plate was used for CD8 memory. Blood TCR repertoires of about 5 healthy adults were deeply sequenced to estimate repertoire size and the extent of clonotype sharing between individuals. Libraries were prepared and TCR repertoires were sequenced by different laboratories using diverse techniques, in order to increase sequencing depth and limit assay-specific biases. Leukapheresis yielded between about 0.85 and 9.5 billion PBMCs per donor.

Results and caveats for the whole study, not just this receptor: About 4.5% of naive CD4, 3% to 3.5% of naive CD8, roughly 2.4% of memory CD4, and over 0.35% of memory CD8 clonotypes were shared across several donors. Rarefaction of sorted-subset datasets indicated incomplete sequencing despite the large sequencing depth. Naive subsets generally had larger estimated clonotype richness than memory subsets. Because the study included a small number of donors, the genetic and exposure-history diversity represented was limited. Pairwise subsampling indicated that sequencing depth was expected to affect the degree of clonotype sharing among donors. Compared with non-shared clonotypes, clonotypes shared by all four sorted-subset donors had higher generation probabilities. Sampling was limited to blood, and TCR repertoires in tissue likely differ from TCR repertoires in blood.

The sequence links TRBV7-9 to TRBJ2-5; 10 nucleotides in the junction match TRBD2. This TCR derives from a man younger than 35 in good health. Some clones in this sample may be carry-over from other donors' samples. Specimen: naive CD4+ T cells from PBMCs. Taken with the paper, the label for cell subset or site translates to: CD45RA+ positively selected. Here the CDR3 is given as CASSRAGGRETQYF. The DNA is TGTGCCAGCAGCCGAGCGGGAGGGAGAGAGACCCAGTACTTC.